Each of the 9 T cell receptor beta chains below was sequenced from the same sample in a study of blood T cell repertoires in COVID-19. Sequencing was performed with immunoSEQ multiplex PCR; in TCRdb, only in-frame clones are kept and a portion is missing. The sample includes around 200,000 clones, 85% to 90% seen only once; the top ten take 0.88%. Sequences were obtained from peripheral blood. The origin of the receptors is a woman in her late teens or twenties who had recovered from COVID-19.

The rearrangement joins TRBV6-2 or TRBV6-3 to TRBJ2-1; D not resolved. The CDR3 contains 11 residues. The germline gives CDR1 MNHEY, CDR2 SVGEGT. The V gene lost 5 bases and the J gene lost 7 bases, with 6 bases spanning the gap. The CDR3 loop reads CASSEINEQFF. The CDR3, as DNA: TGTGCCAGCAGTGAGATAAATGAGCAGTTCTTC.

The chain has TRBV10-3 and TRBJ1-2, with 7 bases aligning to TRBD1. CDR1 is ENHRY and CDR2 is SYGVKD in the germline V gene. The CDR3 contains 13 residues. The junction had 7 bases not matched to a gene; V was cut back by 9 bases and J by 3 bases. The CDR3: CAIEGGGDYGYTF. DNA for the CDR3: TGTGCCATAGAAGGGGGCGGCGACTATGGCTACACCTTC.

The chain uses TRBV9 and TRBJ1-3; no clear D. Germline CDR1 and CDR2: SGDLS and YYNGEE. V lost 6 bases and J lost 0, with 16 bases in between. The CDR3 has 16 residues. The CDR3 reads CASTPRLDGSGNTIYF. CDR3 DNA: TGTGCCAGCACCCCCCGACTGGATGGCTCTGGAAACACCATATATTTT.

This clone occurred once. For the CDR3, the DNA is TGTGCCAGCTCACCTACGGGGGGGCCAAGCGGGGAGCTGTTTTTT. Residues: CASSPTGGPSGELFF. J is TRBJ2-2 and V is TRBV18; TRBD2 aligns across 8 bases. The CDR3 sequence is 15 residues long. The germline gives CDR1 KGHSH, CDR2 LQKENI. V gave up 3 bases and J gave up 7 bases; unmatched junction bases: 7. The full variable domain, completed using reference TRBV18 and TRBJ2-2, is NAGVMQNPRHLVRRRGQEARLRCSPMKGHSHVYWYRQLPEEGLKFMVYLQKENIIDESGMPKERFSAEFPKEGPSILRIQQVVRGDSAAYFCASSPTGGPSGELFFGEGSRLTVL.

This clone was recorded once. V and J are TRBV4-1 and TRBJ1-6; 7 nucleotides agree with TRBD1. This CDR3 has 15 residues. The V and J ends lost 3 bases and 9 bases, in that order; junction bases with no gene match: 8. Germline CDR1 and CDR2: MGHRA and YSYEKL. The chain's CDR3 is CASSHTGVGFSPLHF. In nucleotides, the CDR3 is TGCGCCAGCAGCCATACAGGGGTGGGATTTTCACCCCTCCACTTT.

This rearrangement joins TRBV24-1 to TRBJ1-2, with D unresolved. The V gene lost 10 bases and the J gene lost 3 bases, with 23 bases spanning the gap. This CDR3 is 16 amino acids long. Germline CDR1 KGHDR, CDR2 SFDVKD. The CDR3 spells CATHQMRRVGDYGYTF. The CDR3 nucleotides are TGTGCCACACACCAGATGAGGAGGGTAGGTGACTATGGCTACACCTTC.

The rearrangement joins TRBV14 to TRBJ2-5; tentative D call: TRBD2 (5 bases). The V gene's germline CDR1 is SGHDN and CDR2 FVKESK. Trimming removed 1 base at V and 2 bases at J, with 8 bases between. The CDR3 consists of 14 residues. The CDR3 loop reads CASSQVRDQETQYF. The CDR3 DNA follows: TGTGCCAGCAGCCAAGTGAGGGATCAAGAGACCCAGTACTTC.

J is TRBJ2-5 and V is TRBV11-3, with TRBD2 identical over 9 bases. This CDR3 comprises 16 residues. Trimming took 5 bases from V and 0 from J; bases not matched to a gene: 7. From germline, CDR1 is SGHNT and CDR2 YENEEA. This CDR3 reads CASSLGAGGNQETQYF. In DNA form, the CDR3 reads TGTGCCAGCAGCCTAGGGGCGGGGGGGAACCAAGAGACCCAGTACTTC.

The rearrangement links TRBV9 to TRBJ2-1, with D perhaps TRBD1 (6 bases). Germline-derived CDR1 and CDR2 are SGDLS and YYNGEE. The V gene lost 2 bases and the J gene lost 0 bases, with 15 bases spanning the gap. This CDR3 is 17 amino acids long. The CDR3 here is CASSVPARGSSYNEQFF. DNA of the CDR3: TGTGCCAGCAGCGTTCCCGCCAGGGGAAGCTCCTACAATGAGCAGTTCTTC. The complete variable domain, with remaining parts taken from reference TRBV9 and TRBJ2-1, reads DSGVTQTPKHLITATGQRVTLRCSPRSGDLSVYWYQQSLDQGLQFLIQYYNGEERAKGNILERFSAQQFPDLHSELNLSSLELGDSALYFCASSVPARGSSYNEQFFGPGTRLTVL.